Presented here are 2 T cell receptor beta chains from one specimen sequenced in a study of cytomegalovirus exposure and HLA in healthy donors. It was with 60 Vbeta and 13 Jbeta primers that the PCR ran. TCRdb's copy holds only in-frame clones and misses some; the assay was immunoSEQ multiplex PCR. The repertoire has roughly 200,000 clones, around 87% of them found once; the top ten carry about 1.1%. Sequencing input: PBMCs. Receptors were obtained from a boy between 2 and 10 years old in good health and CMV-seronegative.

The chain employs TRBV19 and TRBJ1-6, with 7 positions matching TRBD1. Germline V gene data show CDR1 as LNHDA and CDR2 as SQIVND (reference sequence). Trimming removed 4 bases from V and 10 bases from J; junction bases left unmatched: 1. The CDR3 runs to 12 residues. CDR3 sequence (DNA): TGTGCCAGTAGTAGCAGGGGGTCACCCCTCCACTTT. As protein: CASSSRGSPLHF.

The rearrangement links TRBV7-6 to TRBJ2-5; no clear D gene. The V end was cut by 1 base, the J end by 1 base, with 10 bases between. This CDR3 is 15 amino acids long. Germline CDR1 reads SGHVS; CDR2 reads FNYEAQ. CDR3 residues: CASSLDWSSQETQYF. Written as DNA, the CDR3 is TGTGCCAGCAGCTTAGATTGGTCTAGCCAAGAGACCCAGTACTTC.